The 15 T cell receptor beta chains below were found in one sample sequenced in a study of preoperative IRX-2 immunotherapy in early breast cancer. The treatment: preoperative locoregional IRX-2 cytokine immunotherapy. The protocol was immunoSEQ multiplex PCR, while the TCRdb copy is restricted to in-frame clones and leaves out a portion. The sample lists more than 30,000 clones; roughly 89% were seen once. The material was tumor tissue, obtained after IRX-2 immunotherapy. The source of these receptors is a human donor with breast cancer.

The chain carries TRBV28 and TRBJ1-4, with D possibly being TRBD1 (5 bases). Trimming removed 4 bases at V and 5 bases at J, with 11 bases between. The CDR3 has 14 residues. Germline CDR1 MDHEN, CDR2 SYDVKM. This chain's CDR3 is CASSWVRQNEKLFF. The CDR3 bases are TGTGCCAGCAGTTGGGTGAGACAGAATGAAAAACTGTTTTTT. Combining the CDR3 with reference TRBV28 and TRBJ1-4 gives the whole variable domain DVKVTQSSRYLVKRTGEKVFLECVQDMDHENMFWYRQDPGLGLRLIYFSYDVKMKEKGDIPEGYSVSREKKERFSLILESASTNQTSMYLCASSWVRQNEKLFFGSGTQLSVL.

The chain couples TRBV6-8 to TRBJ1-2; D is ambiguous. Germline-derived CDR1 and CDR2 are MNHGY and SAAAGT. Between the trimmed V and J ends, which lost 2 bases and 4 bases, there was a span of 8 bases. The CDR3 loop spans 13 amino acids. CDR3 sequence (DNA): TGTGCCAGCAGTTACGTACAGTCCTATGGCTACACCTTC. This translates into CASSYVQSYGYTF.

This chain uses TRBV5-1 with TRBJ1-1; 8 bases map to TRBD1. CDR1 is SGHRS, CDR2 YFSETQ, per germline. V lost 2 bases to trimming and J lost 2 bases; unmatched junction nucleotides: 11. This CDR3 is 17 amino acids long. The CDR3 loop is CASSFKGAGGPNTEAFF. The CDR3 DNA reads as TGCGCCAGCAGCTTTAAGGGAGCAGGGGGCCCCAACACTGAAGCTTTCTTT.

V gene TRBV7-6 combines with J gene TRBJ2-3; D is unresolved. The V gene lost 5 bases and the J gene lost 3 bases, with 12 bases spanning the gap. In germline, CDR1 is SGHVS, CDR2 FNYEAQ. There are 14 residues in the CDR3. CDR3 protein: CASSPTTLTDTQYF. In DNA, the CDR3 is TGTGCCAGCAGCCCCACCACCCTGACAGATACGCAGTATTTT. Full variable domain (outside the CDR3, taken from reference TRBV7-6 and TRBJ2-3): GAGVSQSPRYKVTKRGQDVALRCDPISGHVSLYWYRQALGQGPEFLTYFNYEAQQDKSGLPNDRFSAERPEGSISTLTIQRTEQRDSAMYRCASSPTTLTDTQYFGPGTRLTVL.

The J gene is TRBJ2-1, the V gene TRBV11-3; D is possibly TRBD1 or TRBD2 (5 bases each). This CDR3 contains 14 residues. Deletions cut 1 base from V and 8 bases from J, with 12 bases between. In germline, CDR1 is SGHNT, CDR2 YENEEA. CDR3 sequence: CASSLVFRGHEQFF. The DNA for the CDR3 is TGTGCCAGCAGCTTAGTGTTTCGGGGACATGAGCAGTTCTTC. The full variable domain, its missing parts supplied by reference TRBV11-3 and TRBJ2-1, is EAGVVQSPRYKIIEKKQPVAFWCNPISGHNTLYWYLQNLGQGPELLIRYENEEAVDDSQLPKDRFSAERLKGVDSTLKIQPAELGDSAVYLCASSLVFRGHEQFFGPGTRLTVL.

The rearrangement uses TRBV11-3 and TRBJ1-1; D may be TRBD1 (6 bases). CDR1 is SGHNT, CDR2 YENEEA, per germline. CDR3 length: 17 residues. Between the trimmed V and J ends, which lost 6 bases and 4 bases, there was a span of 24 bases. In DNA form, the CDR3 reads TGTGCCAGCAGATCATGGACAGCCATAGTAGATTCCACTGAAGCTTTCTTT. It translates to CASRSWTAIVDSTEAFF.

The rearrangement joins TRBV7-6 to TRBJ1-1, with D possibly being TRBD1 (5 bases). The CDR3 consists of 15 residues. Trimming removed 3 bases at V and 4 bases at J, with 15 bases between. CDR1 is SGHVS, CDR2 FNYEAQ, per germline. This chain's CDR3 is CASSLTGVWGTEAFF. The CDR3 DNA reads as TGTGCCAGCAGCTTGACGGGGGTCTGGGGCACTGAAGCTTTCTTT.

The count of this clone is one. The chain carries TRBV5-1 and TRBJ2-5; TRBD2 agrees at 11 bases. The CDR3 length is 15 residues. CDR1 and CDR2 from the germline V gene are SGHRS and YFSETQ. J was trimmed by 5 bases and V by 5 bases; bases with no gene match: 8. The CDR3 DNA reads TGCGCCAGCAGTAAGCTAGCGGGAGGTATGGAGACCCAGTACTTC. Protein product: CASSKLAGGMETQYF. Full variable domain (remainder filled in from reference TRBV5-1 and TRBJ2-5): KAGVTQTPRYLIKTRGQQVTLSCSPISGHRSVSWYQQTPGQGLQFLFEYFSETQRNKGNFPGRFSGRQFSNSRSEMNVSTLELGDSALYLCASSKLAGGMETQYFGPGTRLLVL.

The gene calls are TRBV1 and TRBJ2-6; the table names TRBD2, a call not compared with the DNA. TRBV1 is recorded as a pseudogene. CDR3 size: 17 residues. CDR3 nucleotides: TGCGCCAGCAGCCCTCTGGAGGGAACCTCTGGGGCCAACGTCCTGACTTTC. Its translation: CASSPLEGTSGANVLTF.

The V call is TRBV5-2, the J call TRBJ1-5. TRBV5-2 is given as a pseudogene. The CDR3 spans 15 residues. CDR3 loop: CASSLDGGSNQPQHF. Written as DNA, the CDR3 is TGTGCCAGCAGCTTAGACGGGGGGAGCAATCAGCCCCAGCATTTT.

This chain links TRBV6-8 with TRBJ2-5; 9 bases fit TRBD2. The CDR3 extends over 14 amino acids. V gave up 10 bases and J gave up 5 bases; unmatched junction bases: 11. In germline, CDR1 is MNHGY, CDR2 SAAAGT. CDR3 in amino acids: CATAGGPTRETQYF. The CDR3 coding sequence is TGTGCCACAGCGGGGGGACCCACCAGGGAGACCCAGTACTTC.

The genes are TRBV11-3 and TRBJ2-5, with TRBD2 matching over 7 bases. Trimming removed 3 bases from V and 0 bases from J; junction bases left unmatched: 7. The CDR3 length is 16 residues. Germline V gives CDR1 SGHNT, CDR2 YENEEA. CDR3 DNA: TGTGCCAGCAGCTTTCAAGCGGGGCGGTACCAAGAGACCCAGTACTTC. Its protein product is CASSFQAGRYQETQYF.

The V call is TRBV6-7, the J call TRBJ2-2; unclear D gene. Being an ORF, TRBV6-7 has a function that is uncertain. CDR3 length equals 14 residues. The ends were cut back, 11 bases at V and 4 bases at J, with 17 bases in the middle. CDR3 coding DNA: TGTGCCTCAGCCCGGAAGGATATCACCGGGGAGCTGTTTTTT. Encoded protein: CASARKDITGELFF.

This chain uses TRBV10-2 with TRBJ2-6; TRBD1 matches at 10 bases. V shed 1 base and J 4 bases; nucleotides not matched to a gene: 16. This CDR3 region has 21 residues. The germline gives CDR1 WSHSY, CDR2 SAAADI. CDR3 amino acids: CASSEFSRDRGYLVGANVLTF. CDR3 bases: TGCGCCAGCAGTGAGTTTTCCCGGGACAGGGGCTACCTGGTGGGGGCCAACGTCCTGACTTTC.

The chain is built from TRBV23-1 and TRBJ2-1; perhaps TRBD1 as D (5 bases). TRBV23-1 is recorded as an ORF, its role being uncertain. The CDR3 loop spans 14 amino acids. The V and J ends lost 0 bases and 8 bases respectively, with 11 bases between them. The DNA of the CDR3 is TGCGCCAGCAGTCAATCGCCCAGGGTCCATGAGCAGTTCTTC. Translation: CASSQSPRVHEQFF.